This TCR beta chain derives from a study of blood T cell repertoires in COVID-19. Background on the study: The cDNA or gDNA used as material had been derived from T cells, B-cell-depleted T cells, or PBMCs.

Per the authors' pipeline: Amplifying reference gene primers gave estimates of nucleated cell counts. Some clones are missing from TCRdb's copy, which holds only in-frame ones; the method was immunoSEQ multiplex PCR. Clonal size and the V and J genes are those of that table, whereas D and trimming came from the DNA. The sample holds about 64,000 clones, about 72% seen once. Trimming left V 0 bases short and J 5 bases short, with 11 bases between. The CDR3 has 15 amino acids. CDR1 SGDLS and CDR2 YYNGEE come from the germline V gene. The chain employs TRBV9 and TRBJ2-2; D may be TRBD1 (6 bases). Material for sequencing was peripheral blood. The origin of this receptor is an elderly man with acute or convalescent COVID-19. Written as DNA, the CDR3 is TGTGCCAGCAGCGTAGATCACAGGGTAACCGGGGAGCTGTTTTTT. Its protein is CASSVDHRVTGELFF. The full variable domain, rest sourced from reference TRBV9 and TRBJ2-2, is DSGVTQTPKHLITATGQRVTLRCSPRSGDLSVYWYQQSLDQGLQFLIQYYNGEERAKGNILERFSAQQFPDLHSELNLSSLELGDSALYFCASSVDHRVTGELFFGEGSRLTVL.